The entry below describes one TCR beta chain. V shed 3 bases and J shed 5 bases, with 8 bases lying between them. The CDR3 has 13 residues. Looked up from germline, CDR1 is SNHLY and CDR2 is FYNNEI. These data come from a study of neoadjuvant nivolumab and ipilimumab in lung cancer. The assay was immunoSEQ multiplex PCR, and TCRdb's table has in-frame clones only and misses some. The repertoire holds about 5,300 clones, with around 91% as singletons. The receptor comes from an adult with non-small cell lung cancer. Some clones in this sample may be carry-over from other donors' samples. The chain couples TRBV2 to TRBJ1-5; no clear D gene. The sequencing here drew on blood, taken after neoadjuvant nivolumab, alone or with ipilimumab, at or shortly before surgery. CDR3 nucleotides: TGTGCCAGCAGTGACGGATTTGATCAGCCCCAGCATTTT. Translating it yields CASSDGFDQPQHF.